The 28 T cell receptor beta chains reported below all come from one sample, sequenced in a study of tissue T cells after allogeneic stem cell transplantation. TCRdb's copy holds only in-frame clones and misses some; the assay was immunoSEQ multiplex PCR. The table includes 5,500 to 7,000 clones, about half detected once. Time point: mouse harvest day 7 after allogeneic transplant. The graft held 10^6 splenic CD5+ T cells and 10^7 T-cell-depleted bone marrow cells. What was sequenced was gut tissue. The origin of the receptors is a female BALB/c mouse given C57BL/6 T cells with graft-versus-host disease after an allogeneic hematopoietic cell transplant.

In the case of this clone: Each gene name is a mouse one. Read sequence stops 1 residue before the CDR3 end, and the germline J gene provides the missing end. The chain combines TRBV29 with TRBJ2-7; perhaps TRBD1 as D (6 bases). V lost 4 bases and J 7 bases, leaving 11 bases between the germline ends. CDR1 and CDR2 from the germline V gene are MSHET and SYDVDS. This CDR3 has 12 residues. The DNA read from the CDR3 is TGTGCTAGCAGTTCAAACAGGGAGGAACAGTAC. Encoded protein: CASSSNREEQY. The full CDR3 sequence reads CASSSNREEQYF. The entire variable domain, with the rest obtained from reference TRBV29 and TRBJ2-7, is as follows: DMKVTQMPRYLIKRMGENVLLECGQDMSHETMYWYRQDPGLGLQLIYISYDVDSNSEGDIPKGYRVSRKKREHFSLILDSAKTNQTSVYFCASSSNREEQYFGPGTRLTVL.

To note about this clone: Any gene name here is a mouse gene name. The read comes to an end 1 residue before the CDR3 does, leaving the germline J gene to fill in the end. The genes are TRBV26 and TRBJ2-4, with 7 bases lining up with TRBD1. The CDR3 totals 13 residues. Per the germline V gene, CDR1 is KGHPV and CDR2 is FQNQEV (reference sequence). The V segment lost 4 bases and the J segment 5 bases; nucleotides outside the gene matches: 3. The CDR3 loop is CASSPGQSNTLYF. The CDR3 DNA, read in part, is TGTGCCAGCAGTCCGGGACAGTCAAACACCTTGTAC.

This clone was recorded only once. Mouse gene names and germline throughout. The read finishes 1 residue shy of the CDR3 end, and the germline J gene is used to complete it. This sequence joins TRBV24 and TRBJ2-4; 8 bases map to TRBD2. CDR1 and CDR2 from the germline V gene are KGHTA and FRNEEI. The CDR3 contains 13 residues. The ends lost 4 bases at V and 5 bases at J; junction bases unmatched: 2. Incomplete CDR3 DNA: TGTGCCAGCAGTCCCCTGGGGGGAAACACCTTGTAC. Its translation: CASSPLGGNTLY. The whole CDR3 reads CASSPLGGNTLYF.

As concerns this clone: Gene names are mouse gene names. The sequence runs out 1 residue before the end of the CDR3; the remainder is reconstructed from the germline J gene. The chain combines TRBV13-2 with TRBJ2-3; unclear D gene. V lost 0 bases to trimming and J lost 0 bases, with 8 bases between them. Germline CDR1 is NNHNN and CDR2 is SYGAGS (reference sequence). CDR3 length: 15 amino acids. The CDR3 is CASGDAQTSAETLYF. Partial CDR3 DNA: TGTGCCAGCGGTGATGCCCAGACTAGTGCAGAAACGCTGTAT.

This clone was observed a few times. These gene names are mouse names. The read is 1 residue too short to cover the CDR3 end, so that end is filled in from the germline J gene. This chain connects TRBV13-1 to TRBJ2-5; D is ambiguous. This CDR3 has 13 residues. The germline V gene encodes CDR1 NSHNY and CDR2 SYGAGN. With 5 bases removed from V and 1 base from J, the gap between germline ends came to 8 bases. The sequenced part of the CDR3 DNA is TGTGCCAGCAGCCCGGGAGACCAAGACACCCAGTAC. Its translation is CASSPGDQDTQY. In full, the CDR3 is CASSPGDQDTQYF.

Notes on this clone: Here the gene names and germline are mouse. The DNA ends 1 residue before the CDR3 does, and the rest of the CDR3 is filled in from the germline J gene. The chain has TRBV12-2 and TRBJ2-5; D possibly corresponds to TRBD2 (6 bases). Looked up from germline, CDR1 is SGHLS and CDR2 is HYDKME. The CDR3 has 14 residues. V dropped 0 bases and J dropped 2 bases, with 8 bases sitting between them. CDR3 DNA (partial): TGTGCCAGCTCTCTCCCGGGGGGCCAAGACACCCAGTAC. This sequence encodes CASSLPGGQDTQY. The full CDR3 protein is CASSLPGGQDTQYF.

For this clone: These gene names are mouse names. With the read ending 1 residue before the CDR3 end, the germline J gene is used to fill in that end. The V gene is TRBV16, the J gene TRBJ2-7, with D possibly matching TRBD1 (6 bases). CDR1 is SGHSA and CDR2 is FRNQAP in the germline V gene. The CDR3 is 13 residues long. Trimming cost V 4 bases and J 0 bases, with 7 bases left between them. CDR3 sequence: CASSWDISYEQYF. CDR3 DNA (partial): TGTGCAAGCAGCTGGGACATCTCCTATGAACAGTAC.

Turning to this clone: Any gene name here is a mouse gene name. The read finishes 1 residue shy of the CDR3 end, and the germline J gene is used to complete it. The rearrangement uses TRBV31 and TRBJ2-4; D not resolved. This CDR3 contains 12 residues. Trimming left V 2 bases short and J 2 bases short, with 5 bases between. Germline V gives CDR1 GKSSPN, CDR2 SITVG. CDR3 bases read: TGTGCCTGGAGTTCGCTTCAAAACACCTTGTAC. As protein: CAWSSLQNTLY. The entire CDR3 sequence reads CAWSSLQNTLYF.

Worth noting for this clone: These gene names are mouse names. The read comes to an end 1 residue before the CDR3 does, leaving the germline J gene to fill in the end. The V and J genes are TRBV26 and TRBJ2-7; perhaps TRBD1 as D (6 bases). Trimming removed 6 bases at V and 1 base at J, with 10 bases between. The length of the CDR3 is 13 residues. Germline CDR1 reads KGHPV; CDR2 reads FQNQEV (reference sequence). Here the CDR3 reads CASSNRVSYEQYF. The part of the CDR3 DNA that was read is TGTGCCAGCAGCAACAGGGTTTCCTATGAACAGTAC.

On this clone itself: Here the gene names and germline are mouse. With the read ending 1 residue before the CDR3 end, the germline J gene is used to fill in that end. The rearrangement joins TRBV3 to TRBJ1-5, with TRBD1 matching over 9 bases. This CDR3 is built from 13 residues. CDR1 and CDR2 (germline): SNHLY, FYNGKV (reference sequence). V trimming: 6 bases; J trimming: 4 bases; junction bases outside the gene matches: 1. The CDR3 here is CASRGTGNQAPLF. The sequenced part of the CDR3 DNA is TGTGCCAGCAGAGGGACAGGGAACCAGGCTCCGCTT.

About this clone: Germline and genes: mouse. The read gets to within 1 residue of the CDR3 end, and the germline J gene fills in the rest. V gene TRBV20 combines with J gene TRBJ2-5; 7 nucleotides match TRBD1. Germline V CDR1 and CDR2: GFQATS, STVNSAI. The J segment lost 3 bases and the V segment lost 3 bases, leaving 0 bases of the junction unmatched. The CDR3 runs 12 residues. The DNA read from the CDR3 is TGTGGTGCTAGACAGGGGCAAGACACCCAGTAC. Translating it yields CGARQGQDTQY. In full, the CDR3 reads CGARQGQDTQYF.

Note on this clone: Germline and genes here are mouse. The DNA ends 1 residue before the CDR3 does, and the rest of the CDR3 is filled in from the germline J gene. The genes are TRBV4 and TRBJ2-1, with D hard to call. The germline V gene has CDR1 LGHDT and CDR2 YNNKQL (reference sequence). The CDR3 is 14 amino acids. V dropped 6 bases and J dropped 6 bases, with 15 bases sitting between them. The CDR3 loop is CASRQAAGGAEQFF. The sequenced CDR3 bases are TGTGCCAGCAGGCAAGCAGCGGGAGGTGCTGAGCAGTTC.

This clone was counted between two and nine times. Gene names follow the mouse nomenclature. The DNA ends 1 residue before the CDR3 does, and the rest of the CDR3 is filled in from the germline J gene. The chain joins TRBV26 to TRBJ2-7; D might be TRBD2 (6 bases). Trimming removed 2 bases from V and 7 bases from J, with 9 bases in between. This CDR3 is 12 amino acids long. Germline V lookup: CDR1 KGHPV, CDR2 FQNQEV (reference sequence). Incomplete CDR3 DNA: TGTGCCAGCAGTCTGGTGGGGGTAGAACAGTAC. It translates to CASSLVGVEQY. The full CDR3 protein reads CASSLVGVEQYF.

About this clone: Mouse gene names apply. The read is 1 residue too short to cover the CDR3 end, so that end is filled in from the germline J gene. This chain uses TRBV24 with TRBJ1-1; 10 bases are a match to TRBD1. Germline trimming cut 11 bases from V and 1 base from J; bases unmatched to any gene: 4. This CDR3 is 13 amino acids long. The germline V gene encodes CDR1 KGHTA and CDR2 FRNEEI. CDR3 bases read: TGTGCCCGTCGGGACAGGGGAAACACAGAAGTCTTC. This gives the protein CARRDRGNTEVF. The entire CDR3 sequence reads CARRDRGNTEVFF.

Of note for this clone: Mouse germline and gene names are used. The read finishes 1 residue shy of the CDR3 end, and the germline J gene is used to complete it. V and J are TRBV3 and TRBJ1-1; D not resolved. Germline-derived CDR1 and CDR2 are SNHLY and FYNGKV (reference sequence). The CDR3 has 13 residues. Trimming took 2 bases from V and 0 from J, leaving 4 bases between them. The sequenced part of the CDR3 DNA is TGTGCCAGCAGCTTAACAGCAAACACAGAAGTCTTC. Its translation: CASSLTANTEVF. In full, the CDR3 reads CASSLTANTEVFF.

Details on this clone: The gene names here belong to mouse. Sequencing ends 1 residue short of the CDR3 end; the germline J gene provides the rest. The J gene is TRBJ1-3, the V gene TRBV26, with a tentative D call TRBD1 (6 bases). The germline CDR1 and CDR2 sequences are KGHPV and FQNQEV (reference sequence). The CDR3 length is 16 residues. Trimming removed 3 bases at V and 0 bases at J, with 12 bases between. CDR3 DNA, as far as it was read: TGTGCCAGCAGTCTCCGGGACATCTTTTCTGGAAATACGCTCTAT. It encodes CASSLRDIFSGNTLY. The entire CDR3 is CASSLRDIFSGNTLYF. Full variable domain (missing parts from reference TRBV26 and TRBJ1-3): NSKVIQTPRYLVKGQGQKAKMRCIPEKGHPVVFWYQQNKNNEFKFLINFQNQEVLQQIDMTEKRFSAECPSNSPCSLEIQSSEAGDSALYLCASSLRDIFSGNTLYFGEGSRLIVV.

As to this clone: Gene names denote mouse genes. The read ends 1 residue before the CDR3 terminus; that terminus is restored from the germline J gene. The rearrangement joins TRBV15 to TRBJ1-2; 9 bases agree with TRBD1. This CDR3 is built from 16 residues. V lost 5 bases and J lost 4; bases outside the gene matches: 11. Germline assignment: CDR1 SGHND and CDR2 FRSKSL. This chain's CDR3 is CASSTPGTGRGSDYTF. Partial CDR3 DNA: TGTGCCAGCAGTACCCCCGGGACAGGGCGGGGCTCCGACTACACC.

A note on this clone: The genes and germline here are from mouse. The observed sequence ends 1 residue before the CDR3 terminus, with the missing tail filled in from the germline J gene. This sequence joins TRBV13-3 and TRBJ2-5, with 8 bases that match TRBD1. Trimming at V came to 0 bases and at J to 6 bases, leaving 3 bases not matched to a gene. CDR3 length equals 14 residues. Germline V lookup: CDR1 NNHDY, CDR2 SYVADS. CDR3 DNA, as far as it was read: TGTGCCAGCAGTGATGAACAGGGGGAGGACACCCAGTAC. Residues: CASSDEQGEDTQY. The whole CDR3 region reads CASSDEQGEDTQYF.

With regard to this clone: The gene symbols are mouse symbols. The read halts 1 residue ahead of the CDR3 end, with the missing end drawn from the germline J gene. The chain links TRBV26 to TRBJ1-6; possibly TRBD1 for D (5 bases). TRBJ1-6 carries the ORF label, with uncertain function. The germline gives CDR1 KGHPV, CDR2 FQNQEV (reference sequence). The length of the CDR3 is 14 residues. V shed 6 bases and J shed 2 bases, with 8 bases lying between them. CDR3 DNA, as far as it was read: TGTGCCAGCAGGCGGACAACCTATAATTCGCCCCTCTAC. Translated: CASRRTTYNSPLY. In full, the CDR3 reads CASRRTTYNSPLYF.

Concerning this clone: Germline and genes here are mouse. With the read ending 1 residue before the CDR3 end, the germline J gene is used to fill in that end. The V and J genes are TRBV26 and TRBJ2-3, with TRBD1 identical over 9 bases. Germline lookup yields CDR1 KGHPV and CDR2 FQNQEV (reference sequence). V was clipped by 1 base and J by 1 base; unmatched bases: 0. This CDR3 comprises 15 residues. The part of the CDR3 DNA that was read is TGTGCCAGCAGTCTGTACAGGGGGCGTGCAGAAACGCTGTAT. This translates into CASSLYRGRAETLY. The whole CDR3 region reads CASSLYRGRAETLYF.

Of note for this clone: Genes here carry mouse names. The CDR3 end is not reached by the read, which stops 1 residue before it; the germline J gene fills it in. The gene calls are TRBV26 and TRBJ1-1, with no clear D. This CDR3 is 10 amino acids long. V dropped 0 bases and J dropped 11 bases, with 4 bases sitting between them. Germline assignment: CDR1 KGHPV and CDR2 FQNQEV (reference sequence). The DNA read from the CDR3 is TGTGCCAGCAGTCTGTCGACCGTCTTC. This encodes CASSLSTVF. The entire CDR3 is CASSLSTVFF.

This clone was observed a handful of times. Gene names and germline match the mouse. The CDR3 extends 1 residue past the end of the read, so its final part is completed from the germline J gene. The rearrangement joins TRBV23 to TRBJ2-1; the tabulated D call, TRBD1, remains unverified against the DNA. Per germline, CDR1 KGHTA and CDR2 FQNQQP. This CDR3 region has 15 residues. CDR3 bases read: TGCTCCAGCAGTCAAGGACAGGGGGACTATGCTGAGCAGTTC. This sequence encodes CSSSQGQGDYAEQF. In full, the CDR3 reads CSSSQGQGDYAEQFF. The complete variable domain, with remaining parts taken from reference TRBV23 and TRBJ2-1, reads DAAVTQKPRYLIKMKGQEAEMKCIPEKGHTAVFWYQQKQSKELKFLIYFQNQQPLDQIDMVKERFSAVCPSSSLCSLGIRTCEAEDSALYLCSSSQGQGDYAEQFFGPGTRLTVL.

This clone was seen only a few times. Germline and genes here are mouse. The read ends 1 residue shy of where the CDR3 ends; the end is completed using the germline J gene. The chain uses TRBV2 and TRBJ1-4; 8 nucleotides align to TRBD1. CDR3 length: 14 residues. Germline trimming cut 4 bases from V and 2 bases from J; bases unmatched to any gene: 0. Germline CDR1 and CDR2: LGHNA and YSYQKL. CDR3 DNA, as far as it was read: TGTGCCAGCAGCCGGGACAGGTCCAACGAAAGATTATTT. Translation gives CASSRDRSNERLF. The CDR3 in its entirety is CASSRDRSNERLFF.

This clone has more than one count but fewer than ten. All gene names here are mouse names. The DNA ends 1 residue before the CDR3 does, and the rest of the CDR3 is filled in from the germline J gene. This sequence joins TRBV26 and TRBJ1-2, with D hard to call. The CDR3 consists of 11 residues. Germline V gene sequence: CDR1 KGHPV, CDR2 FQNQEV (reference sequence). V shed 2 bases and J shed 4 bases, with 2 bases lying between them. The CDR3 region is CASSLSSDYTF. The sequenced CDR3 bases are TGTGCCAGCAGTCTGAGCTCCGACTACACC.

The table lists this clone with a few counts. The listed genes are named as in mouse. The read finishes 1 residue shy of the CDR3 end, and the germline J gene is used to complete it. The chain joins TRBV15 to TRBJ1-3; TRBD1 matches at 7 bases. From germline, CDR1 is SGHND and CDR2 FRSKSL. J gave up 2 bases and V 3 bases, and 1 base lay outside the gene matches. The CDR3 extends over 14 amino acids. The sequenced CDR3 bases are TGTGCCAGCAGTTTGGGGACAGCTGGAAATACGCTCTAT. It yields the protein CASSLGTAGNTLY. The whole CDR3 sequence reads CASSLGTAGNTLYF.

This clone was detected a few times. The genes and germline here are from mouse. The read falls 1 residue short of the CDR3 end, and the missing part is taken from the germline J gene. J is TRBJ1-1 and V is TRBV26; the D is unclear. Germline loops: CDR1 KGHPV, CDR2 FQNQEV (reference sequence). The CDR3 totals 13 residues. Trimming removed 2 bases at V and 1 base at J, with 5 bases between. The CDR3 here is CASSLPGNTEVFF. The sequenced CDR3 bases are TGTGCCAGCAGTCTGCCAGGGAACACAGAAGTCTTC.

About this clone: Each gene name is a mouse one. The read ends 1 residue shy of where the CDR3 ends; the end is completed using the germline J gene. V usage is TRBV16 and J usage is TRBJ1-3; D is unresolved. This CDR3 is 14 amino acids long. The germline gives CDR1 SGHSA, CDR2 FRNQAP. Trimming pared 5 bases from V and 0 bases from J, leaving 8 bases between. The CDR3 reads CASSRQISGNTLYF. Incomplete CDR3 DNA: TGTGCAAGCAGCCGACAAATTTCTGGAAATACGCTCTAT. Variable domain in full (rest from reference TRBV16 and TRBJ1-3): NAGVIQTPRHKVTGKGQEATLWCEPISGHSAVFWYRQTIVQGLEFLTYFRNQAPIDDSGMPKERFSAQMPNQSHSTLKIQSTQPQDSAVYLCASSRQISGNTLYFGEGSRLIVV.

There are a few counts of this clone. The listed genes are named as in mouse. The sequenced fragment ends 1 residue before the CDR3 boundary, so the rest is inferred from the germline J gene. The V and J genes are TRBV30 and TRBJ2-7; TRBD2 agrees at 12 bases. The junction had 5 bases not matched to a gene; V was cut back by 6 bases and J by 5 bases. This CDR3 comprises 13 residues. The V gene's germline CDR1 is SQVVS and CDR2 ANEGSEA. The sequenced CDR3 bases are TGTAGTTCCAGACTGGGGGGGCGCGATGAACAGTAC. Protein product: CSSRLGGRDEQY. From start to end, the CDR3 is CSSRLGGRDEQYF.